The 19 T cell receptor beta chains reported below all come from one sample, sequenced in a study of T cell responses to AZD1222 COVID-19 vaccine. Sequencing used immunoSEQ multiplex PCR; TCRdb keeps in-frame clones, though not all of them. This table holds tens of thousands of clones, roughly nine tenths found once. Sequencing used peripheral blood, obtained on day 0 of AZD1222 vaccination. These receptor sequences come from an adult in good health.

The chain combines TRBV27 with TRBJ2-4, with D possibly being TRBD1 or TRBD2 (5 bases each). V was cut by 6 bases and J by 7 bases, with 13 bases left in between. CDR3 length: 13 amino acids. Germline V lookup: CDR1 MNHEY, CDR2 SMNVEV (reference sequence). CDR3 amino acids: CASSPGTKNIQYF. DNA for the CDR3: TGTGCCAGCAGCCCCGGGACGAAGAACATTCAGTACTTC.

The chain uses TRBV11-2 and TRBJ1-2, with unresolved D. This CDR3 is built from 13 residues. The ends were cut back, 7 bases at V and 8 bases at J, with 17 bases in the middle. The germline V gene encodes CDR1 SGHAT and CDR2 FQNNGV. The CDR3 DNA follows: TGTGCCAGCACGCGTGTTAGGGAGCGAGGCTACACCTTC. Translating gives CASTRVRERGYTF.

The chain carries TRBV5-5 and TRBJ1-4, with D perhaps TRBD1 (5 bases). This CDR3 region has 16 residues. The germline V gene has CDR1 SGHKS and CDR2 YYEKEE (reference sequence). V lost 4 bases, J lost 2 bases, and 15 bases lay in between. Written as DNA, the CDR3 is TGTGCCAGCAGCCCTGGTGGGGCAGGGACTAATGAAAAACTGTTTTTT. This codes for CASSPGGAGTNEKLFF.

The chain links TRBV5-6 to TRBJ2-1, with 8 bases matching TRBD2. From germline, CDR1 is SGHDT and CDR2 YYEEEE. V shed 10 bases and J 6 bases; nucleotides not matched to a gene: 12. This CDR3 contains 14 residues. CDR3 amino acids: CAGCTAGGGNEQFF. CDR3 nucleotides: TGTGCCGGATGTACTGCGGGGGGCGGCAATGAGCAGTTCTTC.

V is TRBV6-5 and J is TRBJ1-3; D may be TRBD1 (6 bases). The CDR3 sequence is 15 residues long. V was cut by 5 bases and J by 4 bases, with 15 bases left in between. Per the germline V gene, CDR1 is MNHEY and CDR2 is SVGAGI. CDR3 bases: TGTGCCAGCAGTACCCGTACAGGGTACGGAAACACCATATATTTT. It yields the protein CASSTRTGYGNTIYF.

The chain combines TRBV6-5 with TRBJ1-1; TRBD1 matches at 10 bases. Germline V gives CDR1 MNHEY, CDR2 SVGAGI. Losses at the gene ends were 3 bases for V and 5 bases for J; bases not matched to a gene: 3. This CDR3 contains 14 residues. CDR3 sequence reads: CASSYRTGGTEAFF. The CDR3 bases are TGTGCCAGCAGTTATCGGACAGGGGGTACTGAAGCTTTCTTT.

This rearrangement joins TRBV5-5 to TRBJ2-7, with 7 bases that match TRBD1. The CDR3 sequence is 15 residues long. The V gene's germline CDR1 is SGHKS and CDR2 YYEKEE (reference sequence). V lost 4 bases, J lost 1 base, and 8 bases stayed unmatched. In DNA, the CDR3 is TGTGCCAGCAGCCCGACCGGGACAGTATCCTACGAGCAGTACTTC. This gives the protein CASSPTGTVSYEQYF.

This chain links TRBV6-6 with TRBJ2-1; TRBD2 agrees at 8 bases. After removal of 5 bases from V and 3 bases from J, the junction contained 12 bases not matched to a gene. The CDR3 is made up of 17 amino acids. Germline lookup yields CDR1 MNHNY and CDR2 SVGAGI (reference sequence). Here the CDR3 reads CASSPSSGGRLYNEQFF. CDR3 DNA sequence: TGTGCCAGCAGTCCTTCCAGCGGGGGCCGTCTCTACAATGAGCAGTTCTTC.

The rearrangement links TRBV4-2 to TRBJ1-3; D remains unclear. The CDR3 has 17 amino acids. The V gene lost 0 bases and the J gene lost 1 base, with 13 bases spanning the gap. Germline V lookup: CDR1 LGHNA, CDR2 YNFKEQ. This CDR3 reads CASSQEGSGISGNTIYF. The CDR3 region has the DNA TGTGCCAGCAGCCAAGAAGGGTCGGGTATTTCTGGAAACACCATATATTTT.

This rearrangement joins TRBV7-2 to TRBJ1-2; TRBD1 is a possible D gene (5 bases). Trimming left V 1 base short and J 8 bases short, with 11 bases between. The CDR3 covers 13 residues. Germline CDR1 reads SGHTA; CDR2 reads FQGNSA. CDR3 region: CASSLEGQGGYTF. The CDR3 DNA follows: TGTGCCAGCAGCTTAGAAGGGCAGGGCGGCTACACCTTC.

The gene calls are TRBV9 and TRBJ2-6, with D tentatively TRBD1 (6 bases). Germline assignment: CDR1 SGDLS and CDR2 YYNGEE. The CDR3 consists of 19 residues. Trimming stripped 0 bases from V and 0 bases from J, with 16 bases between. The CDR3 DNA follows: TGTGCCAGCAGCGTAGGTCCCCAGGGGACGGACTCTGGGGCCAACGTCCTGACTTTC. Its translation: CASSVGPQGTDSGANVLTF.

This clone appeared a single time. The CDR3 DNA reads as TGTGCCAGCAGCTTAGGCGTCAGGGACCTCTCTAACTATGGCTACACCTTC. Amino acids: CASSLGVRDLSNYGYTF. The chain has TRBV7-3 and TRBJ1-2; possible D gene TRBD1, 5 bases. Per the germline V gene, CDR1 is SGHTA and CDR2 is FQGTGA. CDR3 length: 17 residues. V gave up 2 bases and J gave up 0 bases, with 16 bases separating them. Drawing the rest from reference TRBV7-3 and TRBJ1-2, the complete variable domain is GAGVSQTPSNKVTEKGKYVELRCDPISGHTALYWYRQSLGQGPEFLIYFQGTGAADDSGLPNDRFFAVRPEGSVSTLKIQRTERGDSAVYLCASSLGVRDLSNYGYTFGSGTRLTVV.

This rearrangement joins TRBV7-2 to TRBJ1-1; D is unclear. Germline V CDR1 and CDR2: SGHTA, FQGNSA. The CDR3 is 15 amino acids. V lost 2 bases, J lost 4 bases, and 14 bases lay in between. This chain's CDR3 is CASSLQAQGGTEAFF. As DNA, the CDR3 is TGTGCCAGCAGCTTACAGGCCCAAGGTGGCACTGAAGCTTTCTTT.

The chain uses TRBV5-6 and TRBJ2-1; D call uncertain. The length of the CDR3 is 11 residues. Deletions cut 2 bases from V and 15 bases from J, with 12 bases between. CDR1 is SGHDT, CDR2 YYEEEE, per germline. For the CDR3, the DNA is TGTGCCAGCAGCTTAGGGCCCTCGGGGTTCTTC. It encodes CASSLGPSGFF.

There are a few counts of this clone. V usage is TRBV21-1 and J usage is TRBJ1-5; TRBD1 is the table's D call and was not checked against the DNA. TRBV21-1 is tagged as a pseudogene. The CDR3 runs 17 residues. CDR3 DNA: TGTGCCAGCAGCCCAGACAGGGGGGTGTGGAGCAATCAGCCCCAGCATTTT. The encoded protein is CASSPDRGVWSNQPQHF.

The V call is TRBV7-9, the J call TRBJ1-1, with 7 bases that match TRBD1. V shed 3 bases, J shed 5 bases, and the junction held 9 bases outside the gene matches. This CDR3 spans 15 amino acids. Germline V lookup: CDR1 SEHNR, CDR2 FQNEAQ (reference sequence). CDR3 protein: CASSFPSDRATEAFF. CDR3 bases: TGTGCCAGCAGCTTTCCCAGCGACAGGGCTACTGAAGCTTTCTTT.

The J gene is TRBJ2-7, the V gene TRBV19; 7 bases are a match to TRBD1. This CDR3 is 15 amino acids long. The J segment lost 4 bases and the V segment lost 6 bases, leaving 12 bases of the junction unmatched. Germline V lookup: CDR1 LNHDA, CDR2 SQIVND (reference sequence). CDR3 nucleotides: TGTGCCAGTAGCCTGAGGGGGCTGGGGTCTTACGAGCAGTACTTC. Amino acid sequence: CASSLRGLGSYEQYF.

The gene calls are TRBV5-6 and TRBJ2-1; unclear D gene. The CDR3 consists of 11 residues. With 5 bases removed from V and 8 bases from J, the gap between germline ends came to 8 bases. Germline V gene data show CDR1 as SGHDT and CDR2 as YYEEEE. The CDR3 loop is CASSFSDEQFF. The CDR3 bases are TGTGCCAGCAGTTTCTCTGATGAGCAGTTCTTC.

This clone was observed once. V usage is TRBV2 and J usage is TRBJ1-2; D is ambiguous. Germline lookup yields CDR1 SNHLY and CDR2 FYNNEI. The V end lost 7 bases, the J end lost 2 bases, and 14 bases lay between the germline ends. This CDR3 region has 14 residues. The CDR3 nucleotides are TGTGCCAGCATTACATCACAAGTCAACTATGGCTACACCTTC. This encodes CASITSQVNYGYTF.